This TCR beta chain came from a study of identifying expanded T cells in peripheral blood. No infections or other immune events were documented during collection. This clone was seen a handful of times. The antigen is undetermined. TCRdb's table, derived via immunoSEQ multiplex PCR, lists solely in-frame clones and lacks some. The data show about 100,000 clones, over 75% seen once. The CDR3 sequence is 14 residues long. V was trimmed by 4 bases and J by 4 bases, leaving 14 bases between them. From germline, CDR1 is GTSNPN and CDR2 SVGIG (reference sequence). Study observations and caveats: Around 1.2 clones differed between technical replicates, versus about 16 and 19 over time. Roughly two-week clone count variance significantly increased as total template count grew.

This receptor was obtained from a person aged 18 to 75 in good health. V and J are TRBV30 and TRBJ1-5, with D tentatively TRBD1 (5 bases). Sequencing was performed on blood. The chain's CDR3 is CAWTSGPRNQPQHF. The CDR3 region has the DNA TGTGCCTGGACTTCGGGACCGCGAAATCAGCCCCAGCATTTT.